This T cell receptor beta chain was observed in a study of control samples from healthy donors and cancer patients. Germline CDR1 LGHDT, CDR2 YNNKEL (reference sequence). CDR3 length equals 15 residues. J gave up 3 bases and V 7 bases, and 10 bases lay outside the gene matches. Profiled with immunoSEQ multiplex PCR; TCRdb holds only in-frame clones, not every one. The data contain hundreds of thousands of clones, 80% to 95% of them singletons. This sequence joins TRBV3-1 (or the pseudogene TRBV3-2) and TRBJ2-7; 9 bases fit TRBD1. The specimen sequenced was PBMCs. The receptor comes from a man aged 35 to 55 with head and neck cancer. The CDR3 DNA follows: TGTGCCAGCAAAGGACCCCGGGACAGGGTCTACGAGCAGTACTTC. It encodes CASKGPRDRVYEQYF.